Listed here is a single TCR beta chain. Its binding antigen is unknown. Within one base of it there is no much larger clone, and no base qualities were kept. These data come from a study of blood T cell repertoires in COVID-19 (dated by TCRdb to about 2020). For context, the study as a whole: Collaborator samples came from the United States, Italy and Spain and covered acute and convalescent phases of COVID-19. Samples came from the ongoing ImmuneRACE study (first 160 participants) plus 1,254 subjects from 6 global collaborators. Nearly every sample came with metadata listing a de-identified subject ID, COVID-19 status, age in years and sex. The prospective study material was composed of cDNA or gDNA derived from T cells, B-cell-depleted T cells, or PBMCs. Where HLA class I and class II types were available, the types were taken from metadata supplied by the sample provider, not from assay-based typing. The repertoires were made available in a free public database intended to serve as a resource for research on the immune response to SARS-CoV-2. Deeply sampled blood TCRbeta repertoires from subjects exposed to, actively infected with, or recovered from COVID-19 were included in the dataset.

TCRbeta CDR3 regions were amplified from genomic DNA using the immunoSEQ Assay, a bias-controlled multiplex PCR. The source study handled its data this way. Within the assay, amplification of reference gene primers was used to estimate how many nucleated cells each sample contained. To quantify the absolute abundance of each unique TCRbeta CDR3 rearrangement, sequence reads were collapsed and filtered. For each sample, productive Simpson clonality was calculated as the square root of Simpson's diversity index over productive rearrangements. TCRdb obtained this table from immuneACCESS and retained in-frame rearrangements with V and J assigned. These tables miss some clones; where compared with another copy, unresolved V genes account for less than half of the shortfall, and the remainder is unexplained. The V and J calls and the clone size are those of that table, but D and trimming were determined from the DNA. The sample profile shows 300,000 to 350,000 clones; 90% of them were found once. The leading ten clones occupy 3.5% to 4.5% of the sample.

Overall study results and their limits: Clinical and demographic metadata were provided uncurated, with the amount varying by source and participant.

Participants in the prospective study were enrolled through a virtual design, were aged 18 to 89 years, and lived in 24 United States geographic areas. In the prospective study, participants were assigned to cohorts based on the clinical history participants reported in a screening survey and a study questionnaire. In the prospective study, whole blood, serum and a nasopharyngeal or oropharyngeal swab were collected from each participant by mobile phlebotomists. Participants in the prospective study had the option to provide additional blood draws and questionnaires over a 2-month period. Before DNA extraction, prospective study blood samples were shipped either frozen or at room temperature. The cysteine opens and the phenylalanine closes a CDR3 of 16 amino acids. The CDR3 DNA has 48 bases and is translated from base 1. The germline V gene yields SGDLS for CDR1 and YYNGEE for CDR2. Cut back by 0 bases and 3 bases, the V and J ends lie 13 bases apart.

This sequence uses TRBV9 and TRBJ2-1, with the identity of the D gene unclear. Input material: PBMCs or T cells enriched from blood (not recorded which). The TCR originated in a woman aged 18-29 years with acute COVID-19. The base sequence is TGTGCCAGCAGCGTAGGCCAGTCAACCCTCTACAATGAGCAGTTCTTC. The translation is CASSVGQSTLYNEQFF.